This note documents a single T cell receptor beta chain sequence. The data were taken from a study of blood T cell repertoires in COVID-19. Study context: Samples taken during acute and convalescent COVID-19 were collected in the United States, Italy and Spain.

There are 15 residues in the CDR3. The V end lost 1 base, the J end lost 4 bases, and 12 bases lay between the germline ends. Germline loops: CDR1 SGHNT, CDR2 YENEEA. This table comes from immunoSEQ multiplex PCR, and its TCRdb copy is limited to in-frame clones, with some not included. The sample carries over 50,000 clones, about 85% recorded once. This sequence originates from a man between 65 and 85 years old with acute or convalescent COVID-19. The chain has TRBV11-3 and TRBJ2-3, with D possibly matching TRBD2 (5 bases). Material for sequencing was peripheral blood. As DNA, the CDR3 is TGTGCCAGCAGCTTAGGTGCACTAGTTGCAGATACGCAGTATTTT. Amino acid sequence: CASSLGALVADTQYF.